The rows below give T cell receptor beta chains drawn from one sample of a study of kidney transplant recipient with SARS-CoV-2 infection. Each CDR3 protein gets one entry after TCRdb re-called the reads with MiXCR. Counted here are approximately 250,000 distinct CDR3 sequences, more than 25% occurring once; the ten biggest clones make up less than 8.5%. Source: a blood sample, taken at baseline and on day 111 from a kidney transplant recipient. Receptors originate from a male patient aged 25 to 39 who had COVID-19 and was a kidney transplant recipient. Some T cells may be graft donor cells. The CDR3 runs from the conserved cysteine through the conserved F or W. The D gene is left open where the match is weak. The size field is filled for only some rows; it gives once, few, many or a size class.

d_gene	v_gene	abundance	CDR3aa
TRBD2	TRBV3-1	few	CASSREGLNNEQFF
.	TRBV29-1	many	CSVEVGGRDQPQHF
.	TRBV6-2/TRBV6-3	many	CASNERGVGRRYEQYF
TRBD1	TRBV10-1	many	CASSSWDRGYEQYF
.	TRBV7-2	many	CASSFISSYNEQFF
.	TRBV6-5	many	CASSYSGYRANTEAFF
TRBD1	TRBV6-2/TRBV6-3	.	CASSGDRGGRETQYF
TRBD1	TRBV9	many	CASSITGTGREQYF
TRBD1	TRBV11-2	many	CASSNLEFGTGPDTQYF
TRBD1	TRBV4-2	.	CASSQEQYRGLVETQYF
.	TRBV7-8	.	CASSVVVFTRKTYGYTF
TRBD1	TRBV7-2	many	CASSSSGTANFRRTEAFF
.	TRBV5-1	many	CASSLGQESSYEQYF
.	TRBV15	many	CATSCFERCGKTYGYTF
.	TRBV2	many	CASSEVEAGSTDTQYF
TRBD1	TRBV5-1	few	CASSRQGTRTDTQYF
.	TRBV11-2	few	CASSLEVSSPQYF